This T cell receptor (beta chain) was documented in a study of neurological immune-mediated disorders. TCRdb analysed the 5' RACE reads with MiXCR anew, one entry per CDR3 protein. The data contain fewer than 30,000 distinct CDR3 sequences, over 5% of them singletons. Germline V gene sequence: CDR1 SGHRS, CDR2 YFSETQ. The CDR3 is 14 residues long. The germline V and J ends were trimmed by 3 bases and 0 bases, with 10 bases remaining between them. This clonotype occurred many times. V gene TRBV5-1 combines with J gene TRBJ2-7; D possibly corresponds to TRBD1 (5 bases). The material sequenced was PBMCs. The clonotype originates from a woman between 40 and 55 years old in good health. The CDR3 is CASSSGSSSYEQYF. The CDR3 DNA sequence: TGCGCCAGCAGCTCAGGGTCGAGCTCCTACGAGCAGTACTTC.